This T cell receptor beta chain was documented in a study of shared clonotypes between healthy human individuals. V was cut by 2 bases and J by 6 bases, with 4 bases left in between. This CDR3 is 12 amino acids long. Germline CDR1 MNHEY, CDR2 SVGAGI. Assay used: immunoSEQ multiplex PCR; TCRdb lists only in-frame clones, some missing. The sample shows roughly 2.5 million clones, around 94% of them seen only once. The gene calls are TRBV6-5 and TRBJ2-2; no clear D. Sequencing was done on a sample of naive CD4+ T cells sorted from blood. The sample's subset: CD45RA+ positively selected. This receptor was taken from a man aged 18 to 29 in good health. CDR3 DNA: TGTGCCAGCAGTTACCAATCCGGGGAGCTGTTTTTT. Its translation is CASSYQSGELFF.